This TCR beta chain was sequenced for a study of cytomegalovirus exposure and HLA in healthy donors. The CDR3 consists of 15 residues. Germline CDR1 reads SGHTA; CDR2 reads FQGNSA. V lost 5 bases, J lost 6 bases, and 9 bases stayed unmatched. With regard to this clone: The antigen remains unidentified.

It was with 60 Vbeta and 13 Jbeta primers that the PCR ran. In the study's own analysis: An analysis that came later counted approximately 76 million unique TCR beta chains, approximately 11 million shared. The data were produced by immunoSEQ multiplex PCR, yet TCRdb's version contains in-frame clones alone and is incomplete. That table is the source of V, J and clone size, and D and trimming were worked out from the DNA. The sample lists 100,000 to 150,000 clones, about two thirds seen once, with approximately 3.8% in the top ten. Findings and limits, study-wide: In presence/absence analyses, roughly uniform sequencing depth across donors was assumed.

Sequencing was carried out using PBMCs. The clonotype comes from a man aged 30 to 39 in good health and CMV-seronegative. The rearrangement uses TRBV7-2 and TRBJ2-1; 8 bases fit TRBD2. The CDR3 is CASSPSGGALNEQFF. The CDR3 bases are TGTGCCAGCAGCCCCAGCGGGGGAGCTCTCAATGAGCAGTTCTTC.